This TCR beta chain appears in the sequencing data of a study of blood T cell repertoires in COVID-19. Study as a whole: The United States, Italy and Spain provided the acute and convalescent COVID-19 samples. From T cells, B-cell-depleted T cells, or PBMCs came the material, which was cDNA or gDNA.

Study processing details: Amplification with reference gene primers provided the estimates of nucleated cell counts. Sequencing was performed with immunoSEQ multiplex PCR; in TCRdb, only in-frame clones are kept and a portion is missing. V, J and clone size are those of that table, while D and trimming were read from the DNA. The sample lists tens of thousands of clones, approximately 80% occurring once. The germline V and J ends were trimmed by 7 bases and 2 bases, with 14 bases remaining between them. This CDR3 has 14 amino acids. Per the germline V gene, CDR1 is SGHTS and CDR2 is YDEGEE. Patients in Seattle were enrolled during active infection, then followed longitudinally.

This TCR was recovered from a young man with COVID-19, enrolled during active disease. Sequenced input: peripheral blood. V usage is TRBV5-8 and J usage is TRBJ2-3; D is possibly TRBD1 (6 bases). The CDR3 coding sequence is TGTGCCAGCTCCCCGGGACAACTCACAGATACGCAGTATTTT. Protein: CASSPGQLTDTQYF.